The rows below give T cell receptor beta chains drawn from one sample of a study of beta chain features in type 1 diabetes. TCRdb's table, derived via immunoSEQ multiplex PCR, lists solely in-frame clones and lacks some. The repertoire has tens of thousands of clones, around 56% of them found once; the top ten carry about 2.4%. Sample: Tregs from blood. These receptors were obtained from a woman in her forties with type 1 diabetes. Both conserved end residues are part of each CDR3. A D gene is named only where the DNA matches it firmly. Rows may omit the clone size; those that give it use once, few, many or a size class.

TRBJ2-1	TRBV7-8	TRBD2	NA	CASSPLAGATTYNEQFF	TGTGCCAGCAGTCCACTAGCGGGGGCGACAACTTACAATGAGCAGTTCTTC
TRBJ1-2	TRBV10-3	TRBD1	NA	CAISELGTAYGYTF	TGTGCCATCAGTGAGTTAGGGACAGCGTATGGCTACACCTTC
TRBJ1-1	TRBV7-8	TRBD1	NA	CASSWDRANTEAFF	TGTGCCAGCAGTTGGGACAGGGCGAACACTGAAGCTTTCTTT
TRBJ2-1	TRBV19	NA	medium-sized	CASSILASEQFF	TGTGCCAGTAGTATACTAGCGAGTGAGCAGTTCTTC
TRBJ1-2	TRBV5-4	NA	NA	CASSQDWGGSGYGYTF	TGCGCCAGCAGCCAAGATTGGGGAGGGTCCGGCTATGGCTACACCTTC
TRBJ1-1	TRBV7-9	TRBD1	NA	CASSYLDRGREAFF	TGTGCCAGCAGCTACCTAGACAGGGGGCGGGAAGCTTTCTTT
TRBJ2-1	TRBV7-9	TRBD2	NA	CASSKGSSGTYNEQFF	TGTGCCAGCAGCAAGGGTTCTAGCGGGACCTACAATGAGCAGTTCTTC
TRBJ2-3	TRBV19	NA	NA	CASTLDRSTDTQYF	TGTGCCAGTACCTTAGACAGGAGCACAGATACGCAGTATTTT
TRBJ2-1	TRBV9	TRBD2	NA	CASSYTSGRHNEQFF	TGTGCCAGCAGCTACACTAGCGGGAGGCACAATGAGCAGTTCTTC
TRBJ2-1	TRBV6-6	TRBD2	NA	CASSYSSGRGNEQFF	TGTGCCAGCAGTTACTCAAGCGGGAGGGGGAATGAGCAGTTCTTC
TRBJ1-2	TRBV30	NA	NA	CAWEAGIPNYGYTF	TGTGCCTGGGAGGCCGGGATTCCTAACTATGGCTACACCTTC
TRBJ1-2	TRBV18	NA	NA	CASSPYRDGVYGYTF	TGTGCCAGCTCACCATACCGAGACGGAGTCTATGGCTACACCTTC
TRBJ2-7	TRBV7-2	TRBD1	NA	CASSSGTDYEQYF	TGTGCCAGCAGCTCCGGGACAGACTACGAGCAGTACTTC
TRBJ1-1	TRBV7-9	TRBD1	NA	CASTTFSGARGTEAFF	TGTGCCAGCACCACATTTTCAGGGGCCAGGGGGACTGAAGCTTTCTTT
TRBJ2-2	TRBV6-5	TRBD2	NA	CASSYRGGTGELFF	TGTGCCAGCAGTTACCGGGGGGGCACCGGGGAGCTGTTTTTT
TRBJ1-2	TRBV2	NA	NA	CASVQEINYGYTF	TGTGCCAGCGTACAGGAGATTAACTATGGCTACACCTTC
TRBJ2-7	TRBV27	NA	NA	CASSLRGQSGEQYF	TGTGCCAGCAGCCTCCGTGGGCAGTCAGGCGAGCAGTACTTC
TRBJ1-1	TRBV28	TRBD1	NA	CASSLSGTGNTEAFF	TGTGCCAGCAGTTTATCCGGGACAGGGAACACTGAAGCTTTCTTT
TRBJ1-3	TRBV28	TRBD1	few	CASSFIGTGISGNTIYF	TGTGCCAGCAGTTTCATCGGGACAGGGATTTCTGGAAACACCATATATTTT
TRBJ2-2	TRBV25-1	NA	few	CASSDTVSANTGELFF	TGTGCCAGCAGTGATACGGTTAGCGCGAACACCGGGGAGCTGTTTTTT
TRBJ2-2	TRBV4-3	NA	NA	CASSQAVGTGNTGELFF	TGCGCCAGCAGCCAAGCGGTTGGGACTGGAAACACCGGGGAGCTGTTTTTT
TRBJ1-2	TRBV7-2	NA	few	CASSFRQTGYGYTF	TGTGCCAGCAGCTTTAGGCAAACAGGGTATGGCTACACCTTC
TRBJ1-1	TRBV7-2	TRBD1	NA	CASSRDREGAFF	TGTGCCAGCAGCCGAGACAGGGAAGGAGCTTTCTTT
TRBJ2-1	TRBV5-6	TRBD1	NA	CASSGSWDRGNEQFF	TGTGCCAGCAGCGGCTCCTGGGACAGGGGCAATGAGCAGTTCTTC